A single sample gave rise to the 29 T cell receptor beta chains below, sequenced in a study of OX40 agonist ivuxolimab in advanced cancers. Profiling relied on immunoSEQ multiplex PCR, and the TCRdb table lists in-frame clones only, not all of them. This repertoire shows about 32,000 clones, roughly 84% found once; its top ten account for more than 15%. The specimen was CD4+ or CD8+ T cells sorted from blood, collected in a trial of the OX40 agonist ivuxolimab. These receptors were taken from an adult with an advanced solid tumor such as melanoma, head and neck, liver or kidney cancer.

The chain's CDR3 is CASSLAGDNYEQYF. DNA of the CDR3: TGTGCCAGCAGCTTGGCAGGGGACAACTACGAGCAGTACTTC. This chain uses TRBV5-6 with TRBJ2-7; weak D call: TRBD1 (6 bases). Germline V CDR1 and CDR2: SGHDT, YYEEEE. There are 14 residues in the CDR3. V was trimmed by 0 bases and J by 3 bases, leaving 10 bases between them.

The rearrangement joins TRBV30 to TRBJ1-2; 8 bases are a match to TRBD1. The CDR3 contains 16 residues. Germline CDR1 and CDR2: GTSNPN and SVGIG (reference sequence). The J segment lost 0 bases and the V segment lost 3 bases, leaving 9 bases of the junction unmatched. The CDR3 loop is CAWRVGQAVANYGYTF. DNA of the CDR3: TGTGCCTGGAGAGTGGGACAGGCTGTAGCTAACTATGGCTACACCTTC. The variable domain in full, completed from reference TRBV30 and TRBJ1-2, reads SQTIHQWPATLVQPVGSPLSLECTVEGTSNPNLYWYRQAAGRGLQLLFYSVGIGQISSEVPQNLSASRPQDRQFILSSKKLLLSDSGFYLCAWRVGQAVANYGYTFGSGTRLTVV.

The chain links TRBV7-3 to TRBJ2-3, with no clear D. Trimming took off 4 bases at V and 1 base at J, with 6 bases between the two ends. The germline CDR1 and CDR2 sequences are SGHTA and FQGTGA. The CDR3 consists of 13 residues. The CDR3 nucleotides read TGTGCCAGCAGCTATGGCGGCACAGATACGCAGTATTTT. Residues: CASSYGGTDTQYF. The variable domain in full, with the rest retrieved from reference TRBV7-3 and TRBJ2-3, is GAGVSQTPSNKVTEKGKYVELRCDPISGHTALYWYRQSLGQGPEFLIYFQGTGAADDSGLPNDRFFAVRPEGSVSTLKIQRTERGDSAVYLCASSYGGTDTQYFGPGTRLTVL.

The DNA for the CDR3 is TGTGCCAGCGAGATGGGGTTCGGGGGGGGCGTAGCTTTCTTT. Translated: CASEMGFGGGVAFF. The V call is TRBV6-5, the J call TRBJ1-1; possible D gene TRBD1, 6 bases. Trimming pared 8 bases from V and 10 bases from J, leaving 23 bases between. Germline CDR1 reads MNHEY; CDR2 reads SVGAGI. The CDR3 is 14 residues long.

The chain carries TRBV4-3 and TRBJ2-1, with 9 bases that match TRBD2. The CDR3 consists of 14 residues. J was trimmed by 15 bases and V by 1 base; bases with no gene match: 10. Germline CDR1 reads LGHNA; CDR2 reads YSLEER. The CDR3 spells CASSQGSGGPLWFF. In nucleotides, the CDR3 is TGCGCCAGCAGCCAAGGTAGCGGGGGACCCCTATGGTTCTTC.

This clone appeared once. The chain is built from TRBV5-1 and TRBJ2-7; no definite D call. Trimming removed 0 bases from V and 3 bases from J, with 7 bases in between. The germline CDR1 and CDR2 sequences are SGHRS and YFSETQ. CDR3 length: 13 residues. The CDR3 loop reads CASSLAADYEQYF. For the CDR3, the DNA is TGCGCCAGCAGCTTGGCGGCGGACTACGAGCAGTACTTC.

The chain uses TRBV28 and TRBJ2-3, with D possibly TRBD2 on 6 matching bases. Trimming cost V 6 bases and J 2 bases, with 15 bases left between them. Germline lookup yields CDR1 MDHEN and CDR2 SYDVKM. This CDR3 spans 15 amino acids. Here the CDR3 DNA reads TGTGCCAGCAGCCTAGATTCGGGGGACACAGATACGCAGTATTTT. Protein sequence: CASSLDSGDTDTQYF.

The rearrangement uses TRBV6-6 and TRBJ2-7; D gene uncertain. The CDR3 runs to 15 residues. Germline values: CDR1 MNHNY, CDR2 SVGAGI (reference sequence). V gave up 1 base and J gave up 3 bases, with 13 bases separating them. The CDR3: CASSYLHTSRYEQYF. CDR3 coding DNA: TGTGCCAGCAGTTACTTACACACCAGCCGCTACGAGCAGTACTTC.

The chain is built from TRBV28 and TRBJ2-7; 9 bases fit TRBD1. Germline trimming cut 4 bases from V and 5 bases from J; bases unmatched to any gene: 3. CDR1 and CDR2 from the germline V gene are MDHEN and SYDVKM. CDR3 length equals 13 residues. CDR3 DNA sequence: TGTGCCAGCAGTTGGACAGGGGACAACGAGCAGTACTTC. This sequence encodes CASSWTGDNEQYF.

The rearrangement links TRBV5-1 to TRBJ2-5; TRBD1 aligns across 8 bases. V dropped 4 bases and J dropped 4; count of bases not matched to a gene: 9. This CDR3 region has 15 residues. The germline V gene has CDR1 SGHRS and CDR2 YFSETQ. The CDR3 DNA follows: TGCGCCAGCAGCCCCCCGACAGGGGAACGAGAGACCCAGTACTTC. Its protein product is CASSPPTGERETQYF.

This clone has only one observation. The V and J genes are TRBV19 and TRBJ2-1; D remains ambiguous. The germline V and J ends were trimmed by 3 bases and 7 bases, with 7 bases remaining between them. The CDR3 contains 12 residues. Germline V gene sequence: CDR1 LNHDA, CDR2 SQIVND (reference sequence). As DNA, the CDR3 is TGTGCCAGTAGTATGATGGGGAATGAGCAGTTCTTC. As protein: CASSMMGNEQFF.

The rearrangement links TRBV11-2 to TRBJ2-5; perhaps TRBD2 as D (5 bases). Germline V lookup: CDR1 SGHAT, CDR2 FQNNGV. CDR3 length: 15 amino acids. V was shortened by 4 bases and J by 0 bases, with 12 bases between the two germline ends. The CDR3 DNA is TGTGCCAGCAGCTCTAGCCCGGGGAACCAAGAGACCCAGTACTTC. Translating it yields CASSSSPGNQETQYF. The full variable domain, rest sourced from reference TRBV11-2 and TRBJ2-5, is EAGVAQSPRYKIIEKRQSVAFWCNPISGHATLYWYQQILGQGPKLLIQFQNNGVVDDSQLPKDRFSAERLKGVDSTLKIQPAKLEDSAVYLCASSSSPGNQETQYFGPGTRLLVL.

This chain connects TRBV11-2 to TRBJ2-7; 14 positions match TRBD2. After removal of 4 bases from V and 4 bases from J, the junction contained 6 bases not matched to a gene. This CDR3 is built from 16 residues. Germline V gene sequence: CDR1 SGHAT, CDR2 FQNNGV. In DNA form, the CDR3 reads TGTGCCAGCAGCTGGGGACTAGCGGGAGTAAGGTACGAGCAGTACTTC. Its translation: CASSWGLAGVRYEQYF. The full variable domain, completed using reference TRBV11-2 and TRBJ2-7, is EAGVAQSPRYKIIEKRQSVAFWCNPISGHATLYWYQQILGQGPKLLIQFQNNGVVDDSQLPKDRFSAERLKGVDSTLKIQPAKLEDSAVYLCASSWGLAGVRYEQYFGPGTRLTVT.

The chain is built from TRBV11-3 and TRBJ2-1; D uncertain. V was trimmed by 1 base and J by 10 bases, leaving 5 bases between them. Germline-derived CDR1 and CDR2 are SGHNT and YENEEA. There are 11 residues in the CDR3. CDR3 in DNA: TGTGCCAGCAGCTTAGGTGGGGAGCAGTTCTTC. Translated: CASSLGGEQFF.

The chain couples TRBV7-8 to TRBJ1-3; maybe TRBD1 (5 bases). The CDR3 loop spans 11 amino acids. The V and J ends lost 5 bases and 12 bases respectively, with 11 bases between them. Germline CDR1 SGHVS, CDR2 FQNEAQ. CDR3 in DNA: TGTGCCAGCAGCCTGGGGGGTGTCATATATTTT. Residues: CASSLGGVIYF. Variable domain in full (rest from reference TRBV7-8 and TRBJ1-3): GAGVSQSPRYKVAKRGQDVALRCDPISGHVSLFWYQQALGQGPEFLTYFQNEAQLDKSGLPSDRFFAERPEGSVSTLKIQRTQQEDSAVYLCASSLGGVIYFGEGSWLTVV.

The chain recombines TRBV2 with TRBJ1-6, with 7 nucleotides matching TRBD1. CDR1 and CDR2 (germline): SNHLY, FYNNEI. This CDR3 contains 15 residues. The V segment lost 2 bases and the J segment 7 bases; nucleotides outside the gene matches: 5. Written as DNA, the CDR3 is TGTGCCAGCAGTGAAATAGGGACAGCCAATTCACCCCTCCACTTT. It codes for CASSEIGTANSPLHF.

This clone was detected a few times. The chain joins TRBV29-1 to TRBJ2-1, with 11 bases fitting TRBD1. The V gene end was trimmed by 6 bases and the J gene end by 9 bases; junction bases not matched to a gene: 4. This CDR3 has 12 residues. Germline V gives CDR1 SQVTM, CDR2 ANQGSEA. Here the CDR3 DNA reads TGCAGCGTGAGGACAGGGGGCACTGAGCAGTTCTTC. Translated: CSVRTGGTEQFF.

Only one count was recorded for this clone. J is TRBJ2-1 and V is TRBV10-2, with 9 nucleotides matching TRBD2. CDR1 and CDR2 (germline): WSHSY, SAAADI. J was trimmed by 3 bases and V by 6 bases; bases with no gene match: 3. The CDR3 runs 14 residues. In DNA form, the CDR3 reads TGCGCCAGCAGGGCTAGCGGGGTCTACAATGAGCAGTTCTTC. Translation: CASRASGVYNEQFF.

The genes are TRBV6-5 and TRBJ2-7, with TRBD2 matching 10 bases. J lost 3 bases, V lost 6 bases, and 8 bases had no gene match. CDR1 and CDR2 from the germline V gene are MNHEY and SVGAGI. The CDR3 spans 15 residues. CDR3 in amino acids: CASSPWTSGGYEQYF. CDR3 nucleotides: TGTGCCAGCAGCCCTTGGACTAGCGGCGGCTACGAGCAGTACTTC.

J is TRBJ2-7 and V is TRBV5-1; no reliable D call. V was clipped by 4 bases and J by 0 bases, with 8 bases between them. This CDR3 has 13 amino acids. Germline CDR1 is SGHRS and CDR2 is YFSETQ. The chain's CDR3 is CASSHDNSYEQYF. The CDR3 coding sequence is TGCGCCAGCAGCCACGACAACTCCTACGAGCAGTACTTC.

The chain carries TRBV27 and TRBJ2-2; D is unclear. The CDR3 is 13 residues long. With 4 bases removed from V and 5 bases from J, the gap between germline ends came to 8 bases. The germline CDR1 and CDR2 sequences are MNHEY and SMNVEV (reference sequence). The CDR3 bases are TGTGCCAGCAGTTCACACCTTACCGGGGAGCTGTTTTTT. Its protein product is CASSSHLTGELFF.

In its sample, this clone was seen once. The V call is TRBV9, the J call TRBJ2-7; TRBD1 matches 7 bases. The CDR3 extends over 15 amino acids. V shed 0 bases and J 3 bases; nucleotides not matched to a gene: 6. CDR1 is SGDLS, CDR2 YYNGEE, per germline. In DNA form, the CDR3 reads TGTGCCAGCAGCGTAGAAGGGACAGAAAACTACGAGCAGTACTTC. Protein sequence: CASSVEGTENYEQYF.

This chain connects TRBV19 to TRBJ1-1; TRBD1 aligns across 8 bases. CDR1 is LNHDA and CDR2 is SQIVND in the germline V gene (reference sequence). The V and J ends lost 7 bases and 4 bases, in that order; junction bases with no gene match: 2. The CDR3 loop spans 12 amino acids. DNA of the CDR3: TGTGCCAGTAACGACAGGGGCACTGAAGCTTTCTTT. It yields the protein CASNDRGTEAFF.

The CDR3 DNA follows: TGTGCCAGCAGCCTACAGGGGGACACTGAAGCTTTCTTT. Its protein product is CASSLQGDTEAFF. This chain joins TRBV14 and TRBJ1-1, with 8 bases fitting TRBD1. Germline V CDR1 and CDR2: SGHDN, FVKESK. The CDR3 totals 13 residues. Losses at the gene ends were 4 bases for V and 3 bases for J; bases not matched to a gene: 1.

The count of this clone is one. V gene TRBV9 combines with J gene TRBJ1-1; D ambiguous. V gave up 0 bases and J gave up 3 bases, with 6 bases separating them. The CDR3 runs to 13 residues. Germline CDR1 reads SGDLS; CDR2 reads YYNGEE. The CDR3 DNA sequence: TGTGCCAGCAGCGTAGGTGGGGACACTGAAGCTTTCTTT. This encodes CASSVGGDTEAFF.

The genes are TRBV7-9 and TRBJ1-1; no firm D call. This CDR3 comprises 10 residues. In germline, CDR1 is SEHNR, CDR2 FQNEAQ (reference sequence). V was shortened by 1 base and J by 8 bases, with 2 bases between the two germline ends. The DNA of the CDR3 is TGTGCCAGCAGCTTAGTGGAAGCTTTCTTT. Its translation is CASSLVEAFF.

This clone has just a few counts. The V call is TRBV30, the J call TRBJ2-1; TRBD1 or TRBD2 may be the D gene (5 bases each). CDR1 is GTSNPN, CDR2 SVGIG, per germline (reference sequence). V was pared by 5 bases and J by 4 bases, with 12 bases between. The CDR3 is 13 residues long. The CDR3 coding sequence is TGTGCCTGGGAGGGGTCGGATTACAATGAGCAGTTCTTC. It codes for CAWEGSDYNEQFF.

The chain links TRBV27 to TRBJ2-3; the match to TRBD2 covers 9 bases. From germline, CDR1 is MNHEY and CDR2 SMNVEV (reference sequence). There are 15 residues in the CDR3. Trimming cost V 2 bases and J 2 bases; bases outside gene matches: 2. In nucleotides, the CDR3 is TGTGCCAGCAGTTTAAGCGGGGGGCACACAGATACGCAGTATTTT. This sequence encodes CASSLSGGHTDTQYF.

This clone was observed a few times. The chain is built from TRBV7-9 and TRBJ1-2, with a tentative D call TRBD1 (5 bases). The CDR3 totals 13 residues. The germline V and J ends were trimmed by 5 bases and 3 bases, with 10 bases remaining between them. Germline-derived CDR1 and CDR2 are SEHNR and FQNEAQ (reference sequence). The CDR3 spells CASSEGRDYGYTF. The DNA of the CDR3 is TGTGCCAGCAGCGAGGGGCGCGACTATGGCTACACCTTC.